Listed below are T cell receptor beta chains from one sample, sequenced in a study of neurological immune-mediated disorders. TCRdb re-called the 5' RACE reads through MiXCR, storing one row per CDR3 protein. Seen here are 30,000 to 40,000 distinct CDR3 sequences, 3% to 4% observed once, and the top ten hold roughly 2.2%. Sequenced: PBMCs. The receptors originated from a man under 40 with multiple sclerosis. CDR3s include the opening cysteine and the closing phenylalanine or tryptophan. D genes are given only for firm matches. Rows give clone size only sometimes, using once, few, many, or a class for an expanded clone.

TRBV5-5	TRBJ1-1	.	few	TGTGCCAGCAGCTTGGTATGGGGGCGAGCAGAAGCTTTCTTT	CASSLVWGRAEAFF
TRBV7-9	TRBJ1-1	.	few	TGTGCCAGCAGCTTAGTAGAGAGAACTGAAGCTTTCTTT	CASSLVERTEAFF
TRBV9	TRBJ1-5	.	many	TGTGCCAGCAGCCCCGGATCAGGTGGGGGAAATCAGCCCCAGCATTTT	CASSPGSGGGNQPQHF
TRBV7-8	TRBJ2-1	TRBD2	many	TGTGCCAGCAGCTCCCAGGGAGCGGGGATGAATGAGCAGTTCTTC	CASSSQGAGMNEQFF
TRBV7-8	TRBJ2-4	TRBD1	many	TGTGCCAGCAGTTTAATAAACCCCTCCGGGACAGGGGCCAAAAACATTCAGTACTTC	CASSLINPSGTGAKNIQYF
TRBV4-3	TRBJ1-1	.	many	TGCGCCAGCAGCCAAGATCCGGGAGGGCTCACTGAAGCTTTCTTT	CASSQDPGGLTEAFF
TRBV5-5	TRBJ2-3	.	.	TGTGCCAGCAGCCGCCGGCCCCGAACGGGCGTTTACAGAAACCAGAGCACAGATACGCAGTATTTT	CASSRRPRTGVYRNQSTDTQYF
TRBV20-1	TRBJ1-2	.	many	TGCAGTGTCCCGGGGCCGCGTGTCCCTAACTATGGCTACACCTTC	CSVPGPRVPNYGYTF
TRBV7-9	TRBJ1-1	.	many	TGTGCCAGCAGCCGCGATCCGAACACTGAAGCTTTCTTT	CASSRDPNTEAFF
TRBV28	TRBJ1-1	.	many	TGTGCCAGCAGTTTCCGGTGGGAGGTCGGGAATGAGAGGACTGAAGCTTTCTTT	CASSFRWEVGNERTEAFF
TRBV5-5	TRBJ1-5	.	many	TGTGCCAGCAGCTTGATAGGGGAACGGCAGCCCCAGCATTTT	CASSLIGERQPQHF
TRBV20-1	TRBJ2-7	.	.	TGCAGTGCCGCGACAACCATTACAACTTCCTACGAGCAGTACTTC	CSAATTITTSYEQYF
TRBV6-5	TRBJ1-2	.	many	TGTGCCAGCAGCCCCTTCCGACAGGCCGGCTACACCTTC	CASSPFRQAGYTF
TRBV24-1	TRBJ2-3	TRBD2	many	TGTGCCACCAGTGATCCACTAGCGGGCACAGATACGCAGTATTTT	CATSDPLAGTDTQYF
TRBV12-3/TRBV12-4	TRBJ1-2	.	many	TGTGCCAGCACTCTCAGGGAGGGCGGCTATGGCTACACCTTC	CASTLREGGYGYTF
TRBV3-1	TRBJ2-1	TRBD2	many	TGTGCCAGCAGCCAACGTCAGGGACTACCCCTGTCAGAACAGTTCTTC	CASSQRQGLPLSEQFF
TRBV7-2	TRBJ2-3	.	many	TGTGCCAGCAGCCGCGGGACTCACCCTTCAGATACGCAGTATTTT	CASSRGTHPSDTQYF
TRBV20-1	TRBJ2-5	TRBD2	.	TGCAGTGCTAGGGCTTCTAGCGGGAAAGAGACCCAGTACTTC	CSARASSGKETQYF
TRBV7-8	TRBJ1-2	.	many	TGTGCCAGCGCCCAGAACTATGGCTACACCTTC	CASAQNYGYTF
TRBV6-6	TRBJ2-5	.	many	TGTGCCAGCACTGACAGAAAAGAGACCCAGTACTTC	CASTDRKETQYF
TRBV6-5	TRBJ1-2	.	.	TGTGCCAGCACATCCGGGGGGCCCTATGGCTACACCTTC	CASTSGGPYGYTF
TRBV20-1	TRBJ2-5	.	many	TGCAGTGCTAGAGAGGGGACCGGAGGGGCAGAGACCCAGTACTTC	CSAREGTGGAETQYF
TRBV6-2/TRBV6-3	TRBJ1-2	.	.	TGTGCCAGCAGACTCGCCCGTAACTATGGCTACACCTTC	CASRLARNYGYTF
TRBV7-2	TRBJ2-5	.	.	TGTGCCAGCAGCTTAGTCATGTGGGGTCAGACGGGGGAGACCCAGTACTTC	CASSLVMWGQTGETQYF
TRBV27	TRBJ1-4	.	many	TGTGCCAGCAGGGGAATCGGTGAAAAACTGTTTTTT	CASRGIGEKLFF
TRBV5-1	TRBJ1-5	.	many	TGCGCCAGCAGCTTGGCCGTGGCCCAGCCCCAGCATTTT	CASSLAVAQPQHF
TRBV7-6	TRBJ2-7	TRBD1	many	TGTGCCAGCAGCGAAAAATCCGGGACAGAAAGGTACGAGCAGTACTTC	CASSEKSGTERYEQYF
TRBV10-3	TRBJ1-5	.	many	TGTGCCATCAGTAAACAGCAGGGAAGACAGGAGCCCCAGCATTTT	CAISKQQGRQEPQHF
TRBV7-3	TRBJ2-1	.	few	TGTGCCAGCAGCGTCAGTCAAGGCCGCCTAAATGAGCAGTTCTTC	CASSVSQGRLNEQFF
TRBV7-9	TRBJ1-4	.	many	TGTGCCAGCAGCCAATTAAGGGCGGAAGGGGAAAAACTGTTTTTT	CASSQLRAEGEKLFF
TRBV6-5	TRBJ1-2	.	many	TGTGCCAGCAGTTACGATACATCTCTCTATGGCTACACCTTC	CASSYDTSLYGYTF
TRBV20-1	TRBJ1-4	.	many	TGCAGTGCTAGTCAGGATTACATACTGTTTTTT	CSASQDYILFF
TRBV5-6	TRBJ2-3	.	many	TGTGCCAGCAGCTTGAGGCAGAGCACAGATACGCAGTATTTT	CASSLRQSTDTQYF
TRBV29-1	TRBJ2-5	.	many	TGCAGCGCGACCCGACAGTTGGGAGAGACCCAGTACTTC	CSATRQLGETQYF
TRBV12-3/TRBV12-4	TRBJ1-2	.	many	TGTGCCAGCAGTTTCCGTATAGCATCTAGTGGCTACACCTTC	CASSFRIASSGYTF
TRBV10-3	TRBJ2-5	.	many	TGTGCCATCAGTGGCCCGGGGTCTCGCGAGACCCAGTACTTC	CAISGPGSRETQYF
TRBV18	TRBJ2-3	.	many	TGTGCCAGCTCAGGGGGGACAGATACGCAGTATTTT	CASSGGTDTQYF
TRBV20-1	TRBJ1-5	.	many	TGCAGTGCTAGATCAGAGAGCTATAGCAATCAGCCCCAGCATTTT	CSARSESYSNQPQHF
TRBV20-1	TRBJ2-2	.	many	TGCAGTGCTGCCCCTGAGGGGACGAACACCGGGGAGCTGTTTTTT	CSAAPEGTNTGELFF